A single sample gave rise to the 21 T cell receptor beta chains below, sequenced in a study of T-cell reconstitution after alpha-beta-depleted transplantation in children. Preparation of the TCRbeta library was carried out with unique molecular identifiers. MiXCR, run by TCRdb on the PCR reads, gives a single entry per CDR3 protein. The sample has 250,000 to 300,000 distinct CDR3 sequences, 9.5% to 13% seen once; the top ten hold roughly a quarter. The source was peripheral blood, collected 180 days after TCRalphabeta/CD19-depleted stem cell transplant. Receptors originate from a male patient between 2 and 10 years old who had a stem cell transplant for chronic granulomatous disease, so the T cells may come from the graft donor.

This clonotype was seen ten or more times. The CDR3, as DNA: TGTGCCAGCTCACCACAGGGCAGTAGTAGCAATCAGCCCCAGCATTTT. This gives the protein CASSPQGSSSNQPQHF. The chain employs TRBV18 and TRBJ1-5; D is ambiguous. Looked up from germline, CDR1 is KGHSH and CDR2 is LQKENI. Trimming removed 1 base at V and 0 bases at J, with 10 bases between. The CDR3 is 16 residues long.

This clonotype was seen only once. With a much larger clone just one base away, this may be a read error. The chain is built from TRBV29-1 and TRBJ1-1; a weak D match, TRBD1 (6 bases). Deletions cut 7 bases from V and 0 bases from J, with 12 bases between. CDR1 and CDR2 from the germline V gene are SQVTM and ANQGSEA. CDR3 length: 13 residues. The DNA for the CDR3 is TGCAGCGCAGGACAGATCATGAACACTGAAGCTTTCTTT. The encoded protein is CSAGQIMNTEAFF.

This clonotype was seen repeatedly, ten times or more. This rearrangement joins TRBV10-3 to TRBJ2-7; D possibly corresponds to TRBD2 (6 bases). In germline, CDR1 is ENHRY, CDR2 SYGVKD. V dropped 3 bases and J dropped 2 bases, with 11 bases sitting between them. This CDR3 is 14 amino acids long. The CDR3 here is CAISDIGRTYEQYF. CDR3 in DNA: TGTGCCATCAGTGACATCGGGAGAACCTACGAGCAGTACTTC.

The rearrangement joins TRBV12-3 or TRBV12-4 to TRBJ1-5; D might be TRBD1 (5 bases). CDR3 length: 16 residues. The V end was cut by 2 bases, the J end by 2 bases, with 13 bases between. The CDR3 DNA reads as TGTGCCAGCAGTTTATTACGGAGGGGTCGCAATCAGCCCCAGCATTTT. Protein: CASSLLRRGRNQPQHF.

This clonotype was observed many times. The rearrangement uses TRBV7-9 and TRBJ1-2; 9 bases agree with TRBD1. From germline, CDR1 is SEHNR and CDR2 FQNEAQ (reference sequence). V lost 4 bases and J lost 0; bases outside the gene matches: 3. The CDR3 sequence is 15 residues long. The CDR3 bases are TGTGCCAGCAGCTCAGGGGACAGGGCTAACTATGGCTACACCTTC. Translated: CASSSGDRANYGYTF.

The genes are TRBV6-2 or TRBV6-3 and TRBJ2-5; 8 bases align to TRBD2. Germline V CDR1 and CDR2: MNHEY, SVGEGT. V trimming: 2 bases; J trimming: 9 bases; junction bases outside the gene matches: 11. The CDR3 has 15 residues. The CDR3 DNA reads TGTGCCAGCAGTTACACGACAGCGACGGGGGGGGCCCAGTACTTC. It is translated as CASSYTTATGGAQYF.

This clonotype came up many times. The chain links TRBV7-2 to TRBJ1-1, with TRBD1 identical over 8 bases. The CDR3 sequence is 14 residues long. The V gene end was trimmed by 5 bases and the J gene end by 3 bases; junction bases not matched to a gene: 5. The germline V gene has CDR1 SGHTA and CDR2 FQGNSA. The CDR3 nucleotides are TGTGCCAGCAGCGTAGACAGGGGATACACTGAAGCTTTCTTT. This translates into CASSVDRGYTEAFF.

A remark on this clonotype: This may be a read error, as it is one base from a much larger clone. V and J are TRBV10-3 and TRBJ2-3; no definite D call. This CDR3 region has 14 residues. Germline CDR1 ENHRY, CDR2 SYGVKD. V lost 4 bases, J lost 6 bases, and 14 bases lay in between. CDR3 in DNA: TGTGCCATCAGTGTGCAAGTAGCCATTGATACGCAGTATTTT. It specifies CAISVQVAIDTQYF.

This clonotype was recorded many times. V usage is TRBV9 and J usage is TRBJ2-2, with D possibly called TRBD1 or TRBD2 (5 bases each). CDR1 SGDLS and CDR2 YYNGEE come from the germline V gene. The CDR3 loop spans 15 amino acids. V was pared by 5 bases and J by 5 bases, with 16 bases between. The CDR3 coding sequence is TGTGCCAGCAGTGCCCGTGAGGGGTGGACCGGGGAGCTGTTTTTT. This gives the protein CASSAREGWTGELFF.

This clonotype was detected ten times or more. V and J are TRBV7-6 and TRBJ2-2, with 8 nucleotides matching TRBD2. Germline lookup yields CDR1 SGHVS and CDR2 FNYEAQ. This CDR3 contains 16 residues. V dropped 3 bases and J dropped 1; count of bases not matched to a gene: 4. CDR3 nucleotides: TGTGCCAGCAGCTTCGGGGGGGCGGGGAACACCGGGGAGCTGTTTTTT. Its protein is CASSFGGAGNTGELFF.

This clonotype has a count of ten or more. The chain carries TRBV11-2 and TRBJ2-3; D gene uncertain. Trimming pared 4 bases from V and 11 bases from J, leaving 16 bases between. CDR1 SGHAT and CDR2 FQNNGV come from the germline V gene. The CDR3 contains 13 residues. Here the CDR3 reads CASSSSPPRGQYF. The CDR3 DNA reads TGTGCCAGCAGCTCCTCCCCCCCCCGAGGGCAGTATTTT.

This clonotype was detected ten times or more. V usage is TRBV20-1 and J usage is TRBJ2-7, with D perhaps matching TRBD2 (6 bases). The ends were cut back, 5 bases at V and 7 bases at J, with 12 bases in the middle. The CDR3 is made up of 11 amino acids. The germline CDR1 and CDR2 sequences are DFQATT and SNEGSKA (reference sequence). The CDR3 nucleotides are TGCAGTGCTCAGGGACTTTGGGAGCAGTACTTC. Translated: CSAQGLWEQYF.

This clonotype was seen many times. DNA for the CDR3: TGTGCCAGCAGTTTCATAAACACCGGGGAGCTGTTTTTT. This translates into CASSFINTGELFF. The chain is built from TRBV28 and TRBJ2-2; D not resolved. CDR1 MDHEN and CDR2 SYDVKM come from the germline V gene. Trimming cost V 3 bases and J 2 bases, with 4 bases left between them. The CDR3 totals 13 residues.

This clonotype was seen at least ten times. The gene calls are TRBV12-3 or TRBV12-4 and TRBJ2-2, with a possible D match to TRBD2 (6 bases). The V end was cut by 8 bases, the J end by 5 bases, with 6 bases between. This CDR3 is 11 amino acids long. CDR3 region: CASGRTGELFF. Written as DNA, the CDR3 is TGTGCCAGCGGGAGGACCGGGGAGCTGTTTTTT.

This clonotype has at least ten counts. The V call is TRBV20-1, the J call TRBJ2-3; D not resolved. The CDR3 runs 17 residues. The germline gives CDR1 DFQATT, CDR2 SNEGSKA (reference sequence). V was trimmed by 1 base and J by 4 bases, leaving 21 bases between them. CDR3: CSARGPFTFHGPDTQYF. CDR3 nucleotide sequence: TGCAGTGCTAGAGGCCCCTTTACATTCCATGGGCCAGATACGCAGTATTTT.

Many counts were recorded for this clonotype. This rearrangement joins TRBV28 to TRBJ2-7; D possibly corresponds to TRBD1 (5 bases). Trimming removed 3 bases from V and 5 bases from J, with 14 bases in between. Germline-derived CDR1 and CDR2 are MDHEN and SYDVKM. CDR3 length: 14 amino acids. CDR3: CASSFPPRGHEQYF. The CDR3 region has the DNA TGTGCCAGCAGTTTTCCTCCAAGGGGCCACGAGCAGTACTTC.

For this clonotype: A single base separates this from a much larger clone, so it may be a read error. This chain joins TRBV15 and TRBJ2-1; TRBD2 is a possible D gene (5 bases). Trimming stripped 5 bases from V and 2 bases from J, with 13 bases between. Looked up from germline, CDR1 is LNHNV and CDR2 is YYDKDF (reference sequence). The CDR3 consists of 15 residues. For the CDR3, the DNA is TGTGCCACCAGCGGACTCCGTAGCCCCTACAATGAGCAGTTCTTC. Encoded protein: CATSGLRSPYNEQFF.

The rearrangement links TRBV6-5 to TRBJ2-7; 7 bases agree with TRBD2. Germline loops: CDR1 MNHEY, CDR2 SVGAGI. With 2 bases clipped from V and 3 bases from J, the junction kept 10 bases outside the gene matches. There are 16 residues in the CDR3. In nucleotides, the CDR3 is TGTGCCAGCAGTTACGATTCGAGCGGGACCTACTACGAGCAGTACTTC. This sequence encodes CASSYDSSGTYYEQYF.

In its sample, this clonotype was seen many times. The V and J genes are TRBV7-2 and TRBJ2-1, with 7 positions matching TRBD2. Germline CDR1 and CDR2: SGHTA and FQGNSA. The V gene end was trimmed by 3 bases and the J gene end by 8 bases; junction bases not matched to a gene: 10. The CDR3 consists of 15 residues. The CDR3 nucleotides read TGTGCCAGCAGCTTGATAGCGGGTGAGGCCGATGAGCAGTTCTTC. This encodes CASSLIAGEADEQFF. The full variable domain, in which reference TRBV7-2 and TRBJ2-1 provide the parts outside the CDR3, is GAGVSQSPSNKVTEKGKDVELRCDPISGHTALYWYRQSLGQGLEFLIYFQGNSAPDKSGLPSDRFSAERTGGSVSTLTIQRTQQEDSAVYLCASSLIAGEADEQFFGPGTRLTVL.

This clonotype has at least ten counts. The chain carries TRBV6-2 or TRBV6-3 and TRBJ2-5; 10 nucleotides line up with TRBD2. Trimming at V came to 3 bases and at J to 7 bases, leaving 8 bases not matched to a gene. CDR1 is MNHEY, CDR2 SVGEGT, per germline. The CDR3 totals 15 residues. For the CDR3, the DNA is TGTGCCAGCAGTTATCTAGCGGGGGAGTCTGGGACCCAGTACTTC. Amino acid sequence: CASSYLAGESGTQYF.

Ten or more counts support this clonotype. The chain employs TRBV6-5 and TRBJ2-2; weak D call: TRBD2 (6 bases). V was trimmed by 6 bases and J by 6 bases, leaving 17 bases between them. The CDR3 extends over 15 amino acids. Germline CDR1 MNHEY, CDR2 SVGAGI. The CDR3 sequence: CASRTGGKDSGELFF. CDR3 coding DNA: TGTGCCAGCAGGACGGGCGGGAAGGACTCCGGGGAGCTGTTTTTT.